This is a list of T cell receptor beta chains from one sample in a study of CD8+ T cells in alopecia areata. Sequencing was performed with immunoSEQ multiplex PCR; in TCRdb, only in-frame clones are kept and a portion is missing. The data contain roughly 150,000 clones, around 87% of them singletons. Sequencing used CD8+ T cells sorted from blood, obtained at week 0. The receptors derive from a human donor with alopecia areata. Each CDR3 is given without its conserved first and last residue. Clone size is given for some rows only: seen once, a few or many times, or a class if the clone is expanded.

V gene	clone size	CDR3 protein
TRBV5-6	-	ASSLVSFGNTIY
TRBV5-1	-	ASSTGQGFEQF
TRBV30	-	AWSVGGRRDTQY
TRBV7-6	-	ASSPGTDEQY
TRBV4-2	-	ASSQDQTGGPLVTQY
TRBV27	-	ASSLNRGVEKLF
TRBV27	-	ASSLVERGELF
TRBV5-1	-	ASSFGLGLGYYSNQPQH
TRBV6-5	few	ASNLRGGYNEQF
TRBV4-1	once	ASSQEEADSGANVLT
TRBV10-1	-	ASSESLGDTQY
TRBV19	-	ASSTGVNTEAF
TRBV27	-	ASSFRDRYYNEQF
TRBV5-6	-	ASSVTGVWYEQY
TRBV7-3	-	ASSLDGDTQY
TRBV11-2	-	ASSGAPSGSRIHEQF
TRBV29-1	-	SVGLDNEQF
TRBV5-4	-	ASSFGPGAGELF
TRBV5-4	once	ASKNPGTEAF
TRBV5-1	-	ASSLEDSGNDEQF
TRBV7-6	-	ASSLASVGGAVDTQY
TRBV29-1	-	SGDRDNEQF
TRBV5-1	-	ASSLGVSNYEQF
TRBV27	-	ASSLATTYEQY
TRBV29-1	once	SARTGISYEQY
TRBV5-1	-	ASSFPGNTEAF
TRBV19	-	ASSMGGLADNNEQF
TRBV7-9	-	ASSYGQGAQETQY
TRBV18	few	ASSPDRAYEQY
TRBV9	-	ASSVGGGGDNEQF
TRBV27	-	ASSSDVILAGGPDSSYNEQF
TRBV29-1	-	SAVGGMQF
TRBV11-2	few	ASSSSDQWVGTQY
TRBV27	-	ASSLGTGSYNEQF
TRBV29-1	few	SVERASAGPGEQY
TRBV19	-	ASSIGGSYEQY
TRBV7-9	-	ASSLATAVRGELF
TRBV27	-	ASSLYPSGGLYEQY
TRBV7-2	-	ATIAESYEQY
TRBV19	-	ASKRGGTDTQY
TRBV27	-	ASSRTWNEQF
TRBV5-8	-	ASSEGGTGMIYEQY
TRBV10-3	-	AISVGNSYEQY
TRBV6-5	-	ASSYSAGAQTEAF
TRBV27	-	ASSLRARTAKNIQY
TRBV9	-	ASSVGAGGTDTQY
TRBV7-2	-	ASSLATAIRYTGELF
TRBV19	-	ASSTWAEGLVNTEAF